This entry features one TCR beta chain sequence. Its specificity is not known. This sample was taken from a study of cytomegalovirus exposure and HLA in healthy donors. Overall study results and limits: Prior analysis indicated that the majority of TCR beta V segments exhibited productivity approximately 87% or approximately 30% of the time. Accurate prediction of HLA-A and HLA-B alleles (for most subjects) was reportedly achieved from TCR beta sequences. The study dropped some indistinguishable V segments, TRBV6-2 and TRBV6-3 among them.

The PCR was carried out with 60 Vbeta primers and 13 Jbeta primers. Profiled with immunoSEQ multiplex PCR; TCRdb holds only in-frame clones, not every one. The sample lists under 250,000 clones; 65% to 85% were seen once. Germline V gene lookup returns CDR1 SGDLS and CDR2 YYNGEE. CDR3 size: 14 residues. With 0 bases removed from V and 2 bases from J, the gap between germline ends came to 8 bases. The sequence was obtained from a man aged 45-60 years in good health and CMV-seronegative. The chain is built from TRBV9 and TRBJ1-2; D call uncertain. The sequenced sample consisted of PBMCs. The CDR3 spells CASSVGTGNYGYTF. The CDR3 nucleotides read TGTGCCAGCAGCGTAGGAACGGGGAACTATGGCTACACCTTC.